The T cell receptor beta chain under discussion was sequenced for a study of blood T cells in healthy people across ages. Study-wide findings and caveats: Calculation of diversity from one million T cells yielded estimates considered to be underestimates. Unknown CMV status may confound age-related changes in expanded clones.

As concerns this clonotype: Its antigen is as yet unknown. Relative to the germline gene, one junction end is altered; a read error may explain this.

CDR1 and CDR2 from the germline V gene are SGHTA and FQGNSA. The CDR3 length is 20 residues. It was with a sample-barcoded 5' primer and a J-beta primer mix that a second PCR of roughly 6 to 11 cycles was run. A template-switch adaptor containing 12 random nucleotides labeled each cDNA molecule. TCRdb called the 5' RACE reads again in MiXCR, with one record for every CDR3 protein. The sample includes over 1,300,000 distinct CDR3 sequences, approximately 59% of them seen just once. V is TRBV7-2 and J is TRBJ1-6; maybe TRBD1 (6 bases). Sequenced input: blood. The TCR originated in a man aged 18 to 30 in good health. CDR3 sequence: CACSLGLPGPAGETNSPLHF. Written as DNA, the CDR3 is TGTGCCTGCAGCTTAGGGCTACCGGGGCCCGCAGGGGAAACTAATTCACCCCTCCACTTT.